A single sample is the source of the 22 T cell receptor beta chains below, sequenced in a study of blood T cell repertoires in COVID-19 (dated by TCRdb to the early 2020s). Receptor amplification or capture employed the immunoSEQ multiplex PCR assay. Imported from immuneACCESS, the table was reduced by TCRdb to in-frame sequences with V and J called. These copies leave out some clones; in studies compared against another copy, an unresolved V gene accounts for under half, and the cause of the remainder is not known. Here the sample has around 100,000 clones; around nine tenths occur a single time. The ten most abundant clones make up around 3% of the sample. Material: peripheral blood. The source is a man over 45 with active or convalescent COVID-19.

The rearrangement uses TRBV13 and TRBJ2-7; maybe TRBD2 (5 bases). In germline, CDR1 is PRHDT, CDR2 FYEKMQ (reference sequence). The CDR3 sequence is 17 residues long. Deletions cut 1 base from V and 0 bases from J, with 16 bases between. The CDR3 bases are TGTGCCAGCAGCTTAGAGCTACCGGAGGCCCCCTCCTACGAGCAGTACGTC. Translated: CASSLELPEAPSYEQYV.

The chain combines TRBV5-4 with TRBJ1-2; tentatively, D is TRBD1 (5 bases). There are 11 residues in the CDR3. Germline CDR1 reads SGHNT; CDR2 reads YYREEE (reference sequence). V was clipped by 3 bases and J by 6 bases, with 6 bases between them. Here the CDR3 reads CASSWGDGYTF. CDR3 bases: TGTGCCAGCAGCTGGGGGGATGGCTACACCTTC.

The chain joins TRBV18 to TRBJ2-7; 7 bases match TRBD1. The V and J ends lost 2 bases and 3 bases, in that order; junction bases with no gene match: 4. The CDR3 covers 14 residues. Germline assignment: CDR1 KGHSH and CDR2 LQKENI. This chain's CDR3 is CASSPGDSFYEQYF. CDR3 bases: TGTGCCAGCTCACCAGGGGACAGTTTCTACGAGCAGTACTTC.

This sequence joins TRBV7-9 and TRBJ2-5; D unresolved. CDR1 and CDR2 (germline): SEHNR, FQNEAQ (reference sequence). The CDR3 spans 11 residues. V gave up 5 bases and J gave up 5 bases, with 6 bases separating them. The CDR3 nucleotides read TGTGCCAGCAGCCCTTTGGAGACCCAGTACTTC. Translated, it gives CASSPLETQYF.

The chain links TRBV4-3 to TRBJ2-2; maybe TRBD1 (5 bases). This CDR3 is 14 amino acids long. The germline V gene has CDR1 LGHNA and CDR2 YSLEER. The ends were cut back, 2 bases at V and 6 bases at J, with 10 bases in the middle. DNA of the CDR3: TGCGCCAGCAGCCAACAGGGCAGGGCCGGGGAGCTGTTTTTT. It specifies CASSQQGRAGELFF.

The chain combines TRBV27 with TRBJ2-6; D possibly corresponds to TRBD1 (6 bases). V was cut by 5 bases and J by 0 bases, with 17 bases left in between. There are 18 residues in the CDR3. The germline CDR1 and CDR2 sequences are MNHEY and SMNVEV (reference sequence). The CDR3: CASSPRTATSSGANVLTF. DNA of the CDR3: TGTGCCAGCAGTCCGCGGACAGCGACCAGCTCTGGGGCCAACGTCCTGACTTTC.

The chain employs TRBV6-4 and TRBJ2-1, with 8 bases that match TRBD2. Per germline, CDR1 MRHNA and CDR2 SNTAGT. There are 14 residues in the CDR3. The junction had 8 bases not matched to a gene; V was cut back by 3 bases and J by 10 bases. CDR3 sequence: CASSEVGPGGEQFF. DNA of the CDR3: TGTGCCAGCAGTGAGGTGGGGCCGGGGGGGGAGCAGTTCTTC.

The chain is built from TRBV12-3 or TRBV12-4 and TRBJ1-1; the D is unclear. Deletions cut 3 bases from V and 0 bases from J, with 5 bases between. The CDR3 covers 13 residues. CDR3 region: CASSLSMNTEAFF. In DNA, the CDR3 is TGTGCCAGCAGTTTGAGCATGAACACTGAAGCTTTCTTT.

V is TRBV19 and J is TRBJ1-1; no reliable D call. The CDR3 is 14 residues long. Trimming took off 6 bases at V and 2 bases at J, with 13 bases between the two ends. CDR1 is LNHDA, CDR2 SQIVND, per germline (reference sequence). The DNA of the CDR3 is TGTGCCAGTAGCCCCGGGTTAGATAACACTGAAGCTTTCTTT. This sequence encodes CASSPGLDNTEAFF.

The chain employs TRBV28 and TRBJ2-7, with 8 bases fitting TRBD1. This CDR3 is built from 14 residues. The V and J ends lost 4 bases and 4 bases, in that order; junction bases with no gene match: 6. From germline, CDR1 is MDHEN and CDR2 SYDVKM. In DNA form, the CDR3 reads TGTGCCAGCAGTTCTACAGGGGGTCGGTACGAGCAGTACTTC. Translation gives CASSSTGGRYEQYF.

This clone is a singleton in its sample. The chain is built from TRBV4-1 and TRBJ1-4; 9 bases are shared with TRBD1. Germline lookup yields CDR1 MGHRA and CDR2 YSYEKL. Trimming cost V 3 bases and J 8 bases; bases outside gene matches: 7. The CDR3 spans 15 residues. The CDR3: CASSHIGTGREKLFF. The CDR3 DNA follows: TGCGCCAGCAGCCACATCGGGACAGGGCGAGAAAAACTGTTTTTT.

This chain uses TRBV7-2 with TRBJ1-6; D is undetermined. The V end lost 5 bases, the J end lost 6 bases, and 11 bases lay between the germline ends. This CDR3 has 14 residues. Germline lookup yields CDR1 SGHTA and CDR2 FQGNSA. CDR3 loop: CASSLGVPNSPLHF. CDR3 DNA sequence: TGTGCCAGCAGCCTAGGAGTCCCTAATTCACCCCTCCACTTT.

CDR3 sequence: CASSRTGGRNEQFF. The CDR3 DNA is TGCGCCAGCAGCCGAACAGGGGGTCGGAATGAGCAGTTCTTC. J is TRBJ2-1 and V is TRBV5-1; 8 bases are a match to TRBD1. Germline V CDR1 and CDR2: SGHRS, YFSETQ. The CDR3 extends over 14 amino acids. With V trimmed by 4 bases and J by 7 bases, 7 bases remained unmatched.

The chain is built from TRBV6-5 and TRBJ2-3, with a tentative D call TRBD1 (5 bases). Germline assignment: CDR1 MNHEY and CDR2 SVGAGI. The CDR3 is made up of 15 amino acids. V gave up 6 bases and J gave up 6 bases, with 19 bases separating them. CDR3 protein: CASSLRWGQGDTQYF. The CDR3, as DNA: TGTGCCAGCAGCCTACGGTGGGGCCAAGGGGATACGCAGTATTTT.

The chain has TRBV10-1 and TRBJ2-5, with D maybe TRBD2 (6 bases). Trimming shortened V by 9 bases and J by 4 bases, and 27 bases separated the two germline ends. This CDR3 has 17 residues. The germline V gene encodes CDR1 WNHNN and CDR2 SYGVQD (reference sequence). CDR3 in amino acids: CASWRAYAVHRIETQYF. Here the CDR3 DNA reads TGCGCCAGTTGGAGGGCCTACGCCGTTCATAGGATAGAGACCCAGTACTTC.

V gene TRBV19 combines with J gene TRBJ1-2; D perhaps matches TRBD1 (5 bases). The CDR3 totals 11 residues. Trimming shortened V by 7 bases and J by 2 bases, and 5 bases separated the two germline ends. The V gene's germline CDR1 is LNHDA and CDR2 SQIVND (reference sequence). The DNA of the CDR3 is TGTGCCAGTACAGGGAACTATGGCTACACCTTC. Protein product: CASTGNYGYTF.

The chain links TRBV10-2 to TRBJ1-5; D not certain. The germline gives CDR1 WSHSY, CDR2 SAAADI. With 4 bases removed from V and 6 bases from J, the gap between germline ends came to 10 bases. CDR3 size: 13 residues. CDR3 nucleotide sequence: TGCGCCAGCAGTGGAGGTGAAACTCAGCCCCAGCATTTT. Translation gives CASSGGETQPQHF.

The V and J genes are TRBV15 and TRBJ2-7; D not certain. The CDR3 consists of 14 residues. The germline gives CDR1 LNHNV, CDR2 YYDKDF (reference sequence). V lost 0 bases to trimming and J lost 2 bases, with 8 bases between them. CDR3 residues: CATSRELLTYEQYF. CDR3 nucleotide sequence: TGTGCCACCAGCAGAGAACTGTTGACCTACGAGCAGTACTTC.

CDR3 sequence reads: CASRPPDRGSNQPQHF. CDR3 nucleotides: TGTGCCAGCAGACCGCCTGACAGGGGAAGCAATCAGCCCCAGCATTTT. V and J are TRBV28 and TRBJ1-5; 8 bases match TRBD1. Per germline, CDR1 MDHEN and CDR2 SYDVKM. The CDR3 contains 16 residues. The V segment lost 6 bases and the J segment 1 base; nucleotides outside the gene matches: 8.

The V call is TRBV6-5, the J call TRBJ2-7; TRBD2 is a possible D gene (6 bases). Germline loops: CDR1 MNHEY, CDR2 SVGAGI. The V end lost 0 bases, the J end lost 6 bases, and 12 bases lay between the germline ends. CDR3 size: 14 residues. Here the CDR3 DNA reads TGTGCCAGCAGTTACTCGGGGGGTAACGGCGAGCAGTACTTC. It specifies CASSYSGGNGEQYF.

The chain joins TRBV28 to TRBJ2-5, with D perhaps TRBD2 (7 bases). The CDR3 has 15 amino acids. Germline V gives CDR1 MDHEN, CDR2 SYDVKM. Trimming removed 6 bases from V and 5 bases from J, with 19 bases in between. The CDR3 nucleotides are TGTGCCAGCAGGGGTGGGGGGGCCCATATTGAGACCCAGTACTTC. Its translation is CASRGGGAHIETQYF.

DNA for the CDR3: TGTGCCACCAGCAGAGAGAGGGAAAGTACAACTAATGAAAAACTGTTTTTT. Residues: CATSRERESTTNEKLFF. The J gene is TRBJ1-4, the V gene TRBV15; D ambiguous. Per the germline V gene, CDR1 is LNHNV and CDR2 is YYDKDF (reference sequence). Trimming removed 0 bases at V and 0 bases at J, with 11 bases between. The CDR3 spans 17 residues.